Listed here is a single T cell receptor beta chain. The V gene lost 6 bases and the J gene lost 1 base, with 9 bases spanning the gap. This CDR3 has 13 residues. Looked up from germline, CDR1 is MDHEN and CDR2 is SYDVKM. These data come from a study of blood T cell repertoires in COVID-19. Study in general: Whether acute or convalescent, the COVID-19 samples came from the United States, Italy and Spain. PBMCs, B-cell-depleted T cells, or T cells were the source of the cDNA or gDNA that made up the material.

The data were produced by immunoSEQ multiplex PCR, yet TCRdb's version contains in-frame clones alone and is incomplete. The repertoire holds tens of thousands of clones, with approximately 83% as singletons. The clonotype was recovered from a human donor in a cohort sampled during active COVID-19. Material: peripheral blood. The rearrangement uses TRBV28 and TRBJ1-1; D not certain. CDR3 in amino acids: CASRRTTNTEAFF. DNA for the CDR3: TGTGCCAGCAGACGTACAACGAACACTGAAGCTTTCTTT.